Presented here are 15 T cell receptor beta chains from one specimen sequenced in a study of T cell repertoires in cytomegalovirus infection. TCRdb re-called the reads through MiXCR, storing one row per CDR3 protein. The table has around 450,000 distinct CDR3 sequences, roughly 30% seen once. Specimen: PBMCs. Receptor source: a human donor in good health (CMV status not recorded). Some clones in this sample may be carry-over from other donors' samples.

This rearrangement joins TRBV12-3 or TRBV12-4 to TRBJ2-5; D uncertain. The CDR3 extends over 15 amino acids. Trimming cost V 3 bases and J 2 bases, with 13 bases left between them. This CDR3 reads CASSFSSTAQETQYF. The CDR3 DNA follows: TGTGCCAGCAGTTTCTCTTCTACAGCTCAAGAGACCCAGTACTTC.

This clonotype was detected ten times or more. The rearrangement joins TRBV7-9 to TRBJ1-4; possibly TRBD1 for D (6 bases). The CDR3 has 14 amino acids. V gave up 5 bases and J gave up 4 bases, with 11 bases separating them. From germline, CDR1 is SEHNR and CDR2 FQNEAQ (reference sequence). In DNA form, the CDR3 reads TGTGCCAGCAGCCAATACAGGGTTAATGAAAAACTGTTTTTT. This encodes CASSQYRVNEKLFF.

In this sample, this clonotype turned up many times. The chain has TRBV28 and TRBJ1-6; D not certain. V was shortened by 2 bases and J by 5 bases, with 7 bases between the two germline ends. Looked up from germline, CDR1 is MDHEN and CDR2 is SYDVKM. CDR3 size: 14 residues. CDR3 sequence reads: CASSLGVDNSPLHF. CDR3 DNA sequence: TGTGCCAGCAGTTTAGGGGTTGATAATTCACCCCTCCACTTT. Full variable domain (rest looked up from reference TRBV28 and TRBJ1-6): DVKVTQSSRYLVKRTGEKVFLECVQDMDHENMFWYRQDPGLGLRLIYFSYDVKMKEKGDIPEGYSVSREKKERFSLILESASTNQTSMYLCASSLGVDNSPLHFGNGTRLTVT.

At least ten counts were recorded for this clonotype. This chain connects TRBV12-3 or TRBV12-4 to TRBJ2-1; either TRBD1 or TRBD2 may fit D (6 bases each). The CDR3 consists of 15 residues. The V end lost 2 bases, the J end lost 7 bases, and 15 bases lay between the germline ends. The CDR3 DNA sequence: TGTGCCAGCAGTTTAAGGGGGGCTCTAAGGAATGAGCAGTTCTTC. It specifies CASSLRGALRNEQFF.

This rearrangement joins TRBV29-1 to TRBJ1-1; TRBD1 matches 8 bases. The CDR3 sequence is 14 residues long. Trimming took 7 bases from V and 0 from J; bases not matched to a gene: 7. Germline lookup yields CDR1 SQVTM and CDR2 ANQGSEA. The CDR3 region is CSARDRRMNTEAFF. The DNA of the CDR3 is TGCAGCGCCAGGGACAGGCGAATGAACACTGAAGCTTTCTTT.

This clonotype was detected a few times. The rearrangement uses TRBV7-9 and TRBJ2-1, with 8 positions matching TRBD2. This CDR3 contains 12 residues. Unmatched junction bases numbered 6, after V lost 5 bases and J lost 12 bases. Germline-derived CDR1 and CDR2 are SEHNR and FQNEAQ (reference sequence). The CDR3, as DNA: TGTGCCAGCAGCACTAGCGGCGGGAGGCAGTTCTTC. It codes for CASSTSGGRQFF.

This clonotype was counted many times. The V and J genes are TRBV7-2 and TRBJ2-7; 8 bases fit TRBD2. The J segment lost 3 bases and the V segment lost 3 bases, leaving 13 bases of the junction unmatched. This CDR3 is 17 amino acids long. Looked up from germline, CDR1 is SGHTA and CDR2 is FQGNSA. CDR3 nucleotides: TGTGCCAGCAGCTTTAAGTTGCCGCCTAGCGGGTTCTACGAGCAGTACTTC. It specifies CASSFKLPPSGFYEQYF.

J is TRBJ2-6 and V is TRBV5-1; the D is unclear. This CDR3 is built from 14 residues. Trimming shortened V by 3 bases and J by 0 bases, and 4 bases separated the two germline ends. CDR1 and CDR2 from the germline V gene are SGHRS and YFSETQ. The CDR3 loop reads CASSYTSGANVLTF. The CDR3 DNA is TGCGCCAGCAGCTACACCTCTGGGGCCAACGTCCTGACTTTC.

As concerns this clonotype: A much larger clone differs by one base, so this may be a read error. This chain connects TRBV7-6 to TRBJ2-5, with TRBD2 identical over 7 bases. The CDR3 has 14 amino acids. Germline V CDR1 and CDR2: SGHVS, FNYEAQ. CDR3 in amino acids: CASSYRGGVEAQYF. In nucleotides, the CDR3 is TGTGCCAGCAGCTACCGGGGAGGGGTAGAGGCCCAGTACTTC.

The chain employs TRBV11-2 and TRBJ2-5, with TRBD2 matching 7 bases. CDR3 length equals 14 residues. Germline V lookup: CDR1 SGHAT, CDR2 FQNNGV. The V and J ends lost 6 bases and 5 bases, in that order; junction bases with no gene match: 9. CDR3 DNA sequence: TGTGCCAGCAGTCCAACGGCGGGGGTTGAGACCCAGTACTTC. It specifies CASSPTAGVETQYF.

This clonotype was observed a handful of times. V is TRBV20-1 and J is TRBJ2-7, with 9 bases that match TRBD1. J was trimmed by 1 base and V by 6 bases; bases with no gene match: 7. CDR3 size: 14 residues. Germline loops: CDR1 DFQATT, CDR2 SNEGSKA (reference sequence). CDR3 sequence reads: CSAPGQGLSYEQYF. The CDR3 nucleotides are TGCAGTGCCCCGGGACAGGGATTATCCTACGAGCAGTACTTC.

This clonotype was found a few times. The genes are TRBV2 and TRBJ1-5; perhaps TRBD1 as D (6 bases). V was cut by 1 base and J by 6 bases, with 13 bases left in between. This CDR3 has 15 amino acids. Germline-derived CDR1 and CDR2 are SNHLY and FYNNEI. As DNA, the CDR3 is TGTGCCAGCAGTGAAGAAACAGGGTCTGTTCAGCCCCAGCATTTT. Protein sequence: CASSEETGSVQPQHF.

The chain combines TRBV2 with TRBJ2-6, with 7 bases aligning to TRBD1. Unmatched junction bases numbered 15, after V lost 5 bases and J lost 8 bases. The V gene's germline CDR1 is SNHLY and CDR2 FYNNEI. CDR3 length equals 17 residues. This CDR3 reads CASSLIGQASVTNVLTF. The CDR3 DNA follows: TGTGCCAGCAGTCTCATTGGACAGGCATCGGTGACCAACGTCCTGACTTTC.

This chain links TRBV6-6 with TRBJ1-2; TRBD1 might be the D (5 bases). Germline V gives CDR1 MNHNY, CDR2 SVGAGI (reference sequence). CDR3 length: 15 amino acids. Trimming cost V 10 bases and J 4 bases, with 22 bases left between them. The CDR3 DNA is TGTGCCATCAATGGGACCGCGCGCTACGTCTATGGCTACACCTTC. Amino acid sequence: CAINGTARYVYGYTF.

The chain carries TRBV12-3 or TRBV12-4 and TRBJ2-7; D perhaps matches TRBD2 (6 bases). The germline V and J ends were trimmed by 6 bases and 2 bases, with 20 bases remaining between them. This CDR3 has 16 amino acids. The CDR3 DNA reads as TGTGCCAGCAGCCTCAGGCGGGGCAGCGTTACCTACGAGCAGTACTTC. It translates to CASSLRRGSVTYEQYF.